The next 27 T cell receptor beta chains were all read from a single sample in a study of blood T cell repertoires in COVID-19. TCRdb's table, derived via immunoSEQ multiplex PCR, lists solely in-frame clones and lacks some. The sample yields about 300,000 clones, around 88% seen once. Sequencing input: peripheral blood. The origin of the receptors is a middle-aged man with acute or convalescent COVID-19.

The chain links TRBV7-2 to TRBJ2-1, with 8 bases that match TRBD2. With V trimmed by 5 bases and J by 3 bases, 9 bases remained unmatched. The germline V gene has CDR1 SGHTA and CDR2 FQGNSA. The CDR3 has 16 amino acids. The DNA of the CDR3 is TGTGCCAGCAGCCCCAGACGGAGCGGGGGCTACAATGAGCAGTTCTTC. This codes for CASSPRRSGGYNEQFF.

The V gene is TRBV10-1, the J gene TRBJ2-2; perhaps TRBD2 as D (5 bases). V shed 0 bases and J shed 4 bases, with 6 bases lying between them. Germline V gene lookup returns CDR1 WNHNN and CDR2 SYGVQD (reference sequence). The CDR3 length is 14 residues. The CDR3, as DNA: TGCGCCAGCAGTGAGTCCGCGGGCACCGGGGAGCTGTTTTTT. This encodes CASSESAGTGELFF.

V is TRBV2 and J is TRBJ1-1; 7 bases line up with TRBD1. This CDR3 has 15 residues. After removal of 6 bases from V and 1 base from J, the junction contained 8 bases not matched to a gene. Germline CDR1 SNHLY, CDR2 FYNNEI. CDR3: CASRYIGTANTEAFF. The CDR3 DNA is TGTGCCAGCAGATATATTGGGACAGCGAACACTGAAGCTTTCTTT. Drawing the rest from reference TRBV2 and TRBJ1-1, the complete variable domain is EPEVTQTPSHQVTQMGQEVILRCVPISNHLYFYWYRQILGQKVEFLVSFYNNEISEKSEIFDDQFSVERPDGSNFTLKIRSTKLEDSAMYFCASRYIGTANTEAFFGQGTRLTVV.

This clone has a single count. The J gene is TRBJ1-4, the V gene TRBV19; D call uncertain. V lost 1 base, J lost 8 bases, and 14 bases lay in between. The CDR3 consists of 15 residues. Germline V gene lookup returns CDR1 LNHDA and CDR2 SQIVND (reference sequence). The CDR3, as DNA: TGTGCCAGTAGTATAGGAGGAGTACTCTCCGAAAAACTGTTTTTT. It yields the protein CASSIGGVLSEKLFF.

This CDR3 reads CASSPNTGLGYGYTF. The DNA of the CDR3 is TGTGCCAGCAGCCCGAACACAGGGCTCGGCTATGGCTACACCTTC. The J gene is TRBJ1-2, the V gene TRBV5-5, with D tentatively TRBD1 (6 bases). The CDR3 totals 15 residues. V was shortened by 4 bases and J by 4 bases, with 17 bases between the two germline ends. Germline assignment: CDR1 SGHKS and CDR2 YYEKEE (reference sequence). The variable domain in full, with the rest retrieved from reference TRBV5-5 and TRBJ1-2, is DAGVTQSPTHLIKTRGQQVTLRCSPISGHKSVSWYQQVLGQGPQFIFQYYEKEERGRGNFPDRFSARQFPNYSSELNVNALLLGDSALYLCASSPNTGLGYGYTFGSGTRLTVV.

This rearrangement joins TRBV5-5 to TRBJ1-1, with TRBD1 identical over 11 bases. The trim removed 5 bases at V and 4 bases at J, leaving 7 bases unmatched. Germline V CDR1 and CDR2: SGHKS, YYEKEE (reference sequence). The CDR3 extends over 15 amino acids. The CDR3 is CASSFSGTGGTEAFF. The CDR3 coding sequence is TGTGCCAGCAGTTTTTCCGGGACAGGGGGCACTGAAGCTTTCTTT.

The chain links TRBV10-3 to TRBJ1-1; D not certain. The V gene lost 10 bases and the J gene lost 0 bases, with 18 bases spanning the gap. Germline assignment: CDR1 ENHRY and CDR2 SYGVKD. The CDR3 contains 15 residues. CDR3 nucleotides: TGTGCCACCTTGATTGGAGAGGGCATGAACACTGAAGCTTTCTTT. It codes for CATLIGEGMNTEAFF.

This chain uses TRBV4-1 with TRBJ1-2, with D possibly TRBD1 on 6 matching bases. CDR1 and CDR2 (germline): MGHRA, YSYEKL. Trimming stripped 4 bases from V and 2 bases from J, with 11 bases between. The CDR3 totals 14 residues. DNA of the CDR3: TGCGCCAGCAGCCGACAGGATACCAACTATGGCTACACCTTC. Amino acid sequence: CASSRQDTNYGYTF.

The chain employs TRBV6-1 and TRBJ2-1; the D is unclear. CDR3 length equals 16 residues. V lost 4 bases, J lost 0 bases, and 13 bases lay in between. Germline assignment: CDR1 MNHNS and CDR2 SASEGT. The CDR3 reads CASSGRTASSYNEQFF. CDR3 nucleotide sequence: TGTGCCAGCAGTGGTAGAACAGCAAGCTCCTACAATGAGCAGTTCTTC.

The CDR3 is CASSSQGVVTGELFF. CDR3 nucleotide sequence: TGTGCCAGCAGCTCACAGGGTGTAGTCACCGGGGAGCTGTTTTTT. The chain uses TRBV11-2 and TRBJ2-2; a weak D match, TRBD1 (6 bases). The V gene's germline CDR1 is SGHAT and CDR2 FQNNGV. Deletions cut 4 bases from V and 4 bases from J, with 13 bases between. This CDR3 has 15 residues. The full variable domain, rest sourced from reference TRBV11-2 and TRBJ2-2, is EAGVAQSPRYKIIEKRQSVAFWCNPISGHATLYWYQQILGQGPKLLIQFQNNGVVDDSQLPKDRFSAERLKGVDSTLKIQPAKLEDSAVYLCASSSQGVVTGELFFGEGSRLTVL.

This chain links TRBV5-4 with TRBJ1-1; D is undetermined. This CDR3 has 14 amino acids. Germline lookup yields CDR1 SGHNT and CDR2 YYREEE (reference sequence). The V end lost 7 bases, the J end lost 1 base, and 14 bases lay between the germline ends. The CDR3 DNA sequence: TGTGCCAGCTCGGAGGGCTGGGGGAACACTGAAGCTTTCTTT. Protein sequence: CASSEGWGNTEAFF.

This clone was recorded only once. The V gene is TRBV30, the J gene TRBJ1-2, with D perhaps TRBD1 (5 bases). The CDR3 is made up of 12 amino acids. V was shortened by 4 bases and J by 10 bases, with 16 bases between the two germline ends. CDR1 GTSNPN and CDR2 SVGIG come from the germline V gene (reference sequence). The CDR3 spells CAWNRQRLDYTF. DNA for the CDR3: TGTGCCTGGAATCGACAGCGTTTAGACTACACCTTC.

The chain recombines TRBV6-2 or TRBV6-3 with TRBJ2-3; D gene ambiguous. Trimming cost V 2 bases and J 7 bases, with 4 bases left between them. Per the germline V gene, CDR1 is MNHEY and CDR2 is SVGEGT. CDR3 length: 11 amino acids. The CDR3: CASSYHHTQYF. The CDR3 nucleotides are TGTGCCAGCAGTTACCATCATACGCAGTATTTT.

The V and J genes are TRBV19 and TRBJ2-7; 10 bases fit TRBD1. The V and J ends lost 10 bases and 2 bases, in that order; junction bases with no gene match: 8. CDR1 and CDR2 (germline): LNHDA, SQIVND (reference sequence). This CDR3 comprises 14 residues. The DNA for the CDR3 is TGTGCCACCGAGGACAGGGGGGCTCCCTACGAGCAGTACTTC. It encodes CATEDRGAPYEQYF. The variable domain in full, completed from reference TRBV19 and TRBJ2-7, reads DGGITQSPKYLFRKEGQNVTLSCEQNLNHDAMYWYRQDPGQGLRLIYYSQIVNDFQKGDIAEGYSVSREKKESFPLTVTSAQKNPTAFYLCATEDRGAPYEQYFGPGTRLTVT.

The chain recombines TRBV7-2 with TRBJ2-3; 11 bases fit TRBD2. The germline V gene has CDR1 SGHTA and CDR2 FQGNSA. This CDR3 comprises 15 residues. V shed 3 bases, J shed 2 bases, and the junction held 1 base outside the gene matches. The CDR3 loop is CASSFSGGATDTQYF. The DNA of the CDR3 is TGTGCCAGCAGCTTTAGCGGGGGGGCCACAGATACGCAGTATTTT.

Comment on this clone: Within the sample, other DNA sequences also encode this same CDR3. The V gene is TRBV6-1, the J gene TRBJ1-2, with D maybe TRBD1 (5 bases). The V gene's germline CDR1 is MNHNS and CDR2 SASEGT. Trimming left V 2 bases short and J 4 bases short, with 5 bases between. CDR3 size: 12 residues. The CDR3 region has the DNA TGTGCCAGCAGTGAACAGGGCTATGGCTACACCTTC. Amino acid sequence: CASSEQGYGYTF.

The chain joins TRBV27 to TRBJ2-7, with a possible D match to TRBD1 (5 bases). Germline-derived CDR1 and CDR2 are MNHEY and SMNVEV (reference sequence). This CDR3 is 13 amino acids long. Trimming left V 2 bases short and J 5 bases short, with 10 bases between. The chain's CDR3 is CASSLTGSNEQYF. The CDR3 region has the DNA TGTGCCAGCAGTTTAACAGGCAGTAACGAGCAGTACTTC.

The CDR3 region has the DNA TGTGCCAGCAGTTGGGGACAGTTGAACACTGAAGCTTTCTTT. Protein: CASSWGQLNTEAFF. The gene calls are TRBV28 and TRBJ1-1; 7 bases fit TRBD1. After removal of 4 bases from V and 0 bases from J, the junction contained 2 bases not matched to a gene. CDR3 length: 14 residues. Germline V gene sequence: CDR1 MDHEN, CDR2 SYDVKM.

The J gene is TRBJ2-7, the V gene TRBV5-1; possibly TRBD1 for D (5 bases). CDR3 length: 14 amino acids. V was cut by 0 bases and J by 1 base, with 8 bases left in between. Germline V CDR1 and CDR2: SGHRS, YFSETQ. CDR3 loop: CASSLEQASYEQYF. In DNA, the CDR3 is TGCGCCAGCAGCTTGGAACAGGCTTCCTACGAGCAGTACTTC.

This clone was recorded once. V gene TRBV3-1 (or the pseudogene TRBV3-2) combines with J gene TRBJ2-6, with TRBD1 identical over 7 bases. The CDR3 loop spans 18 amino acids. Trimming took 6 bases from V and 1 from J; bases not matched to a gene: 12. Per the germline V gene, CDR1 is LGHDT and CDR2 is YNNKEL (reference sequence). The CDR3 region has the DNA TGTGCCAGCAGACCACCGCTAAGACAGGGTTCTGGGGCCAACGTCCTGACTTTC. Translation gives CASRPPLRQGSGANVLTF.

The rearrangement joins TRBV2 to TRBJ2-7, with D unresolved. CDR3 size: 11 residues. Trimming cost V 5 bases and J 4 bases, with 6 bases left between them. Germline CDR1 SNHLY, CDR2 FYNNEI. The CDR3 bases are TGTGCCAGCAGTTCCTCTTACGAGCAGTACTTC. Translated, it gives CASSSSYEQYF. The complete variable domain, with remaining parts taken from reference TRBV2 and TRBJ2-7, reads EPEVTQTPSHQVTQMGQEVILRCVPISNHLYFYWYRQILGQKVEFLVSFYNNEISEKSEIFDDQFSVERPDGSNFTLKIRSTKLEDSAMYFCASSSSYEQYFGPGTRLTVT.

The chain links TRBV6-5 to TRBJ2-7; 7 bases align to TRBD1. This CDR3 is 14 amino acids long. J gave up 3 bases and V 7 bases, and 9 bases lay outside the gene matches. The germline gives CDR1 MNHEY, CDR2 SVGAGI. The chain's CDR3 is CASTPTGNLYEQYF. The CDR3 bases are TGTGCCAGCACTCCGACAGGGAATCTCTACGAGCAGTACTTC.

V is TRBV5-4 and J is TRBJ1-2; 7 bases map to TRBD1. Germline V gene sequence: CDR1 SGHNT, CDR2 YYREEE (reference sequence). The CDR3 is 13 residues long. After removal of 4 bases from V and 4 bases from J, the junction contained 4 bases not matched to a gene. The CDR3 region has the DNA TGTGCCAGCAGCCTGGACAGGCCCTATGGCTACACCTTC. Residues: CASSLDRPYGYTF.

The chain links TRBV5-8 to TRBJ2-2; TRBD1 is a possible D gene (7 bases). Trimming removed 4 bases at V and 2 bases at J, with 18 bases between. The CDR3 contains 17 residues. Germline CDR1 SGHTS, CDR2 YDEGEE. The CDR3 nucleotides read TGTGCCAGCAGCGGGCGGGACAGACCGACCAACACCGGGGAGCTGTTTTTT. It encodes CASSGRDRPTNTGELFF.

CDR3 protein: CSVGAGGTDTQYF. As DNA, the CDR3 is TGCAGCGTTGGGGCAGGGGGCACAGATACGCAGTATTTT. The chain joins TRBV29-1 to TRBJ2-3, with D perhaps TRBD1 (6 bases). CDR1 SQVTM and CDR2 ANQGSEA come from the germline V gene. This CDR3 is built from 13 residues. The V and J ends lost 4 bases and 1 base respectively, with 9 bases between them.

To note about this clone: This CDR3 is also generated by other DNA sequences in the sample. The chain employs TRBV7-9 and TRBJ1-1; 7 bases map to TRBD1. This CDR3 comprises 14 residues. Unmatched junction bases numbered 0, after V lost 1 base and J lost 1 base. Germline values: CDR1 SEHNR, CDR2 FQNEAQ (reference sequence). CDR3 nucleotides: TGTGCCAGCAGCTTAGGACAGGGGAACACTGAAGCTTTCTTT. It specifies CASSLGQGNTEAFF.

This chain's CDR3 is CASSSGDRPQHF. In DNA, the CDR3 is TGTGCCAGCAGTTCAGGGGACAGGCCCCAGCATTTT. The V gene is TRBV6-6, the J gene TRBJ1-5; 7 bases are a match to TRBD1. The V gene's germline CDR1 is MNHNY and CDR2 SVGAGI (reference sequence). The junction had 3 bases not matched to a gene; V was cut back by 4 bases and J by 9 bases. CDR3 length: 12 amino acids.